Listed below are T cell receptor beta chains from one sample, sequenced in a study of cytomegalovirus exposure and HLA in healthy donors. TCRdb's copy holds only in-frame clones and misses some; the assay was immunoSEQ multiplex PCR. The table has around 150,000 clones, about three quarters seen once. The sample comprised PBMCs. These receptors were taken from a man aged 35-49 years in good health and CMV-seropositive. Each CDR3 is given with its conserved first and last residue. A D gene is named only where the DNA matches it firmly. A row's size may be missing; if present it is once, few, many or a size class.

d_gene: TRBD2
abundance: -
j_gene: TRBJ2-5
v_gene: TRBV27
CDR3aa: CATRWGTSGPPYF
CDR3nt: TGTGCCACCAGATGGGGTACTAGCGGTCCCCCTTACTTC

d_gene: TRBD1
abundance: -
j_gene: TRBJ1-1
v_gene: TRBV5-4
CDR3aa: CASSLTGGIEAFF
CDR3nt: TGTGCCAGCAGCTTGACAGGGGGCATTGAAGCTTTCTTT

d_gene: -
abundance: -
j_gene: TRBJ2-3
v_gene: TRBV15
CDR3aa: CATSGRGPDTQYF
CDR3nt: TGTGCCACCAGCGGCAGGGGCCCAGATACGCAGTATTTT

d_gene: -
abundance: once
j_gene: TRBJ2-7
v_gene: TRBV4-2
CDR3aa: CASSQVSSEQYF
CDR3nt: TGTGCCAGCAGCCAAGTAAGCTCGGAGCAGTACTTC

d_gene: TRBD1
abundance: -
j_gene: TRBJ2-5
v_gene: TRBV29-1
CDR3aa: CSVGGAWAGGRRETQYF
CDR3nt: TGCAGCGTTGGAGGAGCTTGGGCAGGGGGCCGGAGGGAGACCCAGTACTTC

d_gene: TRBD2
abundance: -
j_gene: TRBJ2-1
v_gene: TRBV9
CDR3aa: CASSPGTTRNNEQFF
CDR3nt: TGTGCCAGCAGCCCCGGGACTACGCGAAACAATGAGCAGTTCTTC

d_gene: TRBD1
abundance: -
j_gene: TRBJ1-4
v_gene: TRBV14
CDR3aa: CASSPRGQSGEKLFF
CDR3nt: TGTGCCAGCAGCCCCAGGGGGCAAAGTGGGGAAAAACTGTTTTTT

d_gene: TRBD1
abundance: -
j_gene: TRBJ1-2
v_gene: TRBV5-1
CDR3aa: CASSVDRGGYGYTF
CDR3nt: TGCGCCAGCAGCGTGGACAGGGGAGGCTATGGCTACACCTTC

d_gene: -
abundance: few
j_gene: TRBJ2-7
v_gene: TRBV20-1
CDR3aa: CSARQGREQYF
CDR3nt: TGCAGTGCTAGACAGGGTCGCGAGCAGTACTTC

d_gene: TRBD1
abundance: -
j_gene: TRBJ2-3
v_gene: TRBV28
CDR3aa: CASSSPGTGVTSTDTQYF
CDR3nt: TGTGCCAGCAGTTCCCCCGGGACAGGCGTAACTAGCACAGATACGCAGTATTTT

d_gene: TRBD2
abundance: -
j_gene: TRBJ2-5
v_gene: TRBV10-3
CDR3aa: CAISEGTSGSEETQYF
CDR3nt: TGTGCCATCAGTGAGGGGACTAGCGGGAGTGAAGAGACCCAGTACTTC

d_gene: -
abundance: many
j_gene: TRBJ2-7
v_gene: TRBV20-1
CDR3aa: CSARGGTEQYF
CDR3nt: TGCAGTGCTAGGGGCGGGACCGAGCAGTACTTC

d_gene: -
abundance: -
j_gene: TRBJ2-1
v_gene: TRBV4-3
CDR3aa: CASRNYEQFF
CDR3nt: TGCGCCAGCAGAAACTATGAGCAGTTCTTC

d_gene: -
abundance: -
j_gene: TRBJ2-5
v_gene: TRBV7-2
CDR3aa: CASSPDRGETQYF
CDR3nt: TGTGCCAGCAGCCCGGATAGGGGGGAGACCCAGTACTTC

d_gene: TRBD1
abundance: -
j_gene: TRBJ2-7
v_gene: TRBV9
CDR3aa: CASSVGQGAGEQYF
CDR3nt: TGTGCCAGCAGCGTGGGACAGGGGGCGGGCGAGCAGTACTTC

d_gene: -
abundance: -
j_gene: TRBJ1-5
v_gene: TRBV4-1
CDR3aa: CVSSQDLAGQSNQPQHF
CDR3nt: TGCGTCAGCAGCCAAGATCTGGCAGGACAGAGCAATCAGCCCCAGCATTTT

d_gene: TRBD1
abundance: -
j_gene: TRBJ2-7
v_gene: TRBV7-8
CDR3aa: CASSLWVRGTYEQYF
CDR3nt: TGTGCCAGCAGCTTATGGGTCAGGGGGACGTACGAGCAGTACTTC

d_gene: -
abundance: -
j_gene: TRBJ2-7
v_gene: TRBV28
CDR3aa: CASSFAGASYEQYF
CDR3nt: TGTGCCAGCAGTTTTGCGGGGGCGTCCTACGAGCAGTACTTC

d_gene: TRBD1
abundance: -
j_gene: TRBJ1-6
v_gene: TRBV15
CDR3aa: CATSRGQGNSPLHF
CDR3nt: TGTGCCACCAGCAGAGGACAGGGGAATTCACCCCTCCACTTT

d_gene: -
abundance: few
j_gene: TRBJ1-1
v_gene: TRBV6-5
CDR3aa: CASSWSGNTEAFF
CDR3nt: TGTGCCAGCAGTTGGTCAGGGAACACTGAAGCTTTCTTT

d_gene: -
abundance: few
j_gene: TRBJ1-1
v_gene: TRBV27
CDR3aa: CASSQDRGVALKTEAFF
CDR3nt: TGTGCCAGCAGTCAGGACAGAGGAGTGGCCTTGAAGACTGAAGCTTTCTTT

d_gene: -
abundance: once
j_gene: TRBJ2-3
v_gene: TRBV6-1
CDR3aa: CASSEDRVWTDTQYF
CDR3nt: TGTGCCAGCAGTGAAGACAGGGTATGGACAGATACGCAGTATTTT

d_gene: TRBD2
abundance: -
j_gene: TRBJ2-5
v_gene: TRBV5-4
CDR3aa: CASSPSGGARETQYF
CDR3nt: TGTGCCAGCAGCCCGAGCGGGGGGGCCCGGGAGACCCAGTACTTC

d_gene: TRBD1
abundance: -
j_gene: TRBJ1-2
v_gene: TRBV2
CDR3aa: CASTRTGINYGYTF
CDR3nt: TGTGCCAGCACAAGGACAGGAATAAACTATGGCTACACCTTC

d_gene: TRBD1
abundance: once
j_gene: TRBJ1-5
v_gene: TRBV19
CDR3aa: CASSWRGRGLQPQHF
CDR3nt: TGTGCCAGTAGTTGGAGGGGGCGCGGACTCCAGCCCCAGCATTTT

d_gene: -
abundance: -
j_gene: TRBJ2-5
v_gene: TRBV4-3
CDR3aa: CASSQELGRGTQYF
CDR3nt: TGCGCCAGCAGCCAAGAGCTGGGAAGGGGGACCCAGTACTTC

d_gene: TRBD1
abundance: -
j_gene: TRBJ1-3
v_gene: TRBV7-2
CDR3aa: CASRGTGVSGNTIYF
CDR3nt: TGTGCCAGCAGAGGGACAGGGGTCTCTGGAAACACCATATATTTT